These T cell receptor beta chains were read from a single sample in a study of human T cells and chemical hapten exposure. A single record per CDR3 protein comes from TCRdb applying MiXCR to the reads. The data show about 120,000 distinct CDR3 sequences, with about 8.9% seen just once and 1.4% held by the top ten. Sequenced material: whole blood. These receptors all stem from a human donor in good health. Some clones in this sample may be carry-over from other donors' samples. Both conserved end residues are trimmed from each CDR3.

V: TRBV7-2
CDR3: ASSYSWDTEAF

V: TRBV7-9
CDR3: ASSFGGREAF

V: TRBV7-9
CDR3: ASSDTNEVSAGGPQH

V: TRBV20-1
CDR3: SATLLVAGTKNIQY

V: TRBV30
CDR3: AWSLIRQGNDYGYT

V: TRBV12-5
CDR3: ASGLVLRDRVYSPLH

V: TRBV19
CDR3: ASSMAQTLNRGYT

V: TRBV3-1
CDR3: ASSQEEHSDSYGYT

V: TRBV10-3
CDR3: AISESSGTSGNEQF

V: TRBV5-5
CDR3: ASSMETGLDTEAF

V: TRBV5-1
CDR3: ASSLGGTNTGELF